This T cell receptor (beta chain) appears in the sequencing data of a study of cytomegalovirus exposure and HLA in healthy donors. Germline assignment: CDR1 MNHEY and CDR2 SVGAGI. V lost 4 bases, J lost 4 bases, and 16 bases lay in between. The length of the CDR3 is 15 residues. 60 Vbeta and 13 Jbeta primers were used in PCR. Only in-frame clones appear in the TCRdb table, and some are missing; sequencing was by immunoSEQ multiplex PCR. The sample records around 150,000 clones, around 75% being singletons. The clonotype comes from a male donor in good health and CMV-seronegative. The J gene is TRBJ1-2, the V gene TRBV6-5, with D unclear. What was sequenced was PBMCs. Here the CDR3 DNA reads TGTGCCAGCAGTTTAAGTACCGGGTTCCCCTATGGCTACACCTTC. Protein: CASSLSTGFPYGYTF.